This passage covers 8 T cell receptor beta chains from one sample sequenced in a study of blood T cell repertoires in COVID-19. Method: immunoSEQ multiplex PCR; TCRdb's copy keeps in-frame clones and lacks some. The sample has 470,000 or so clones; about 85% are singletons. Sequenced sample: PBMCs or T cells enriched from blood (not recorded which). Every receptor here comes from a woman aged 18-29 years with acute COVID-19.

The chain employs TRBV28 and TRBJ1-5; D remains unclear. V dropped 7 bases and J dropped 4 bases, with 14 bases sitting between them. The CDR3 has 14 residues. Looked up from germline, CDR1 is MDHEN and CDR2 is SYDVKM. The CDR3 nucleotides are TGTGCCAGCACCCAGGCTCTTCCTAATCAGCCCCAGCATTTT. Its protein product is CASTQALPNQPQHF.

Of note for this clone: This CDR3 is also generated by other DNA sequences in the sample. The genes are TRBV10-3 and TRBJ2-7; 10 nucleotides align to TRBD1. Germline CDR1 is ENHRY and CDR2 is SYGVKD. The CDR3 length is 14 residues. The junction had 5 bases not matched to a gene; V was cut back by 8 bases and J by 1 base. The CDR3 sequence is CAISGTGASYEQYF. The CDR3 DNA is TGTGCCATCTCCGGGACAGGGGCTTCCTACGAGCAGTACTTC.

This sequence joins TRBV6-5 and TRBJ1-2, with TRBD1 as a possible D gene (5 bases). V gave up 4 bases and J gave up 1 base, with 10 bases separating them. The CDR3 is 14 amino acids. Germline V gives CDR1 MNHEY, CDR2 SVGAGI. The CDR3, as DNA: TGTGCCAGCAGTTCTTTCGACAGTAACTATGGCTACACCTTC. Translation gives CASSSFDSNYGYTF.

This clone appeared once. This chain links TRBV11-2 with TRBJ2-1, with D perhaps matching TRBD2 (6 bases). Trimming took 1 base from V and 8 from J, leaving 24 bases between them. Germline assignment: CDR1 SGHAT and CDR2 FQNNGV. CDR3 length equals 18 residues. The CDR3 loop is CASSLGSATRSGFDEQFF. Written as DNA, the CDR3 is TGTGCCAGCAGCTTAGGATCGGCGACTAGAAGCGGTTTCGATGAGCAGTTCTTC. The full variable domain, its missing parts supplied by reference TRBV11-2 and TRBJ2-1, is EAGVAQSPRYKIIEKRQSVAFWCNPISGHATLYWYQQILGQGPKLLIQFQNNGVVDDSQLPKDRFSAERLKGVDSTLKIQPAKLEDSAVYLCASSLGSATRSGFDEQFFGPGTRLTVL.

The chain has TRBV10-1 and TRBJ2-7; 9 bases align to TRBD1. J lost 2 bases, V lost 2 bases, and 1 base had no gene match. The CDR3 covers 14 residues. Germline loops: CDR1 WNHNN, CDR2 SYGVQD (reference sequence). In nucleotides, the CDR3 is TGCGCCAGCAGTGAGGGGACAGGGCCCTACGAGCAGTACTTC. This gives the protein CASSEGTGPYEQYF.

The chain is built from TRBV12-5 and TRBJ2-1; possible D gene TRBD1, 6 bases. Trimming cost V 9 bases and J 4 bases, with 13 bases left between them. Per the germline V gene, CDR1 is LGHNT and CDR2 is FRNRAP. This CDR3 has 13 residues. The CDR3 protein is CASRDTGYNEQFF. The CDR3 coding sequence is TGTGCTAGCCGGGACACAGGATACAATGAGCAGTTCTTC.

The chain links TRBV6-2 or TRBV6-3 to TRBJ1-5, with TRBD1 as a possible D gene (5 bases). CDR1 is MNHEY, CDR2 SVGEGT, per germline. This CDR3 is 14 amino acids long. The germline V and J ends were trimmed by 0 bases and 5 bases, with 8 bases remaining between them. CDR3 nucleotides: TGTGCCAGCAGTTACTCTCAGGGTTATCAGCCCCAGCATTTT. It yields the protein CASSYSQGYQPQHF.

The chain recombines TRBV7-9 with TRBJ2-5; TRBD1 matches 9 bases. This CDR3 contains 14 residues. V lost 5 bases, J lost 5 bases, and 6 bases stayed unmatched. In germline, CDR1 is SEHNR, CDR2 FQNEAQ (reference sequence). DNA for the CDR3: TGTGCCAGCAGCCCCCGGACAGGGGCGGAGACCCAGTACTTC. Its protein product is CASSPRTGAETQYF.